This TCR beta chain comes out of a study of CD8 T cells in ankylosing spondylitis. A single record per CDR3 protein comes from TCRdb applying MiXCR to the 5' RACE reads. The data contain 450,000 to 550,000 distinct CDR3 sequences, approximately 5.3% of them seen just once; the ten biggest clones take up around 3.5%. This clonotype was observed many times. Its cognate antigen is unknown. Study outcomes and limitations: Made up of about eight highly homologous variants, a TCR beta motif appeared characteristic of ankylosing spondylitis blood.

The CDR3 length is 12 residues. The V end was cut by 4 bases, the J end by 8 bases, with 11 bases between. The genes are TRBV12-3 or TRBV12-4 and TRBJ1-2; no clear D gene. Sequencing was carried out using blood, either unsorted or a sorted T cell fraction (not recorded which). This clonotype was sampled from a male donor with ankylosing spondylitis. CDR3 DNA sequence: TGTGCCAGCAGTTCCACTACGAGGGGCTACACCTTC. It codes for CASSSTTRGYTF.